This T cell receptor (beta chain) appears in the sequencing data of a study of CXCR3-negative and CXCR3-positive naive CD8 T cells. Study as a whole: Per-library TRB read counts averaged about 1.5 +/- 0.3 million, adding up to around 130 million in total. Study-wide results and caveats: Relative to memory CD8+ cells, whose diversity was much lower, both naive subsets had comparably high diversity. TRBV-TRBJ usage was alike in naive CXCR3-negative and CXCR3-positive cells but differed in memory cells.

The libraries of TRB cDNA were prepared using 5' RACE with UMI labels. TCRdb re-called the 5' RACE reads and catalogs CDR3 proteins one per entry, DNA excluded. The table lists about 40,000 distinct CDR3 sequences, with 7.7% in the top ten. About this clonotype: Its cognate antigen is unknown.

The CDR3 is made up of 17 amino acids. The sequenced sample was memory CD8+ T cells from blood. This receptor was obtained from a human donor in good health. Some clones in this sample may be carry-over from other donors' samples. The rearrangement links TRBV12-3 or TRBV12-4 to TRBJ2-3; TCRdb lists TRBD1, though no DNA is available to test this call. The CDR3 sequence: CASRNQGRGTSTDTQYF.